The 4 T cell receptor beta chains reported below all come from one sample, sequenced in a study of cytomegalovirus exposure and HLA in healthy donors. Both 60 Vbeta primers and 13 Jbeta primers went into the PCR. Only in-frame clones appear in the TCRdb table, and some are missing; sequencing was by immunoSEQ multiplex PCR. Of about 130,000 clones in the sample, approximately 82% were seen once. Specimen: PBMCs. The source of these receptors is a boy aged 2 to 9 in good health and CMV-seronegative.

This chain uses TRBV15 with TRBJ1-1; D is ambiguous. CDR1 and CDR2 from the germline V gene are LNHNV and YYDKDF (reference sequence). The CDR3 is made up of 12 amino acids. V gave up 0 bases and J gave up 13 bases, with 12 bases separating them. CDR3 in DNA: TGTGCCACCAGCAGAGAAGCCGGGGAGGGTTTCTTT. It codes for CATSREAGEGFF.

The genes are TRBV12-5 and TRBJ1-6; weak D call: TRBD1 (5 bases). The CDR3 runs to 20 residues. Germline V gives CDR1 LGHNT, CDR2 FRNRAP. The V and J ends lost 4 bases and 5 bases respectively, with 27 bases between them. CDR3 residues: CASGWRSALGDSSNNSPLHF. CDR3 DNA sequence: TGTGCTAGTGGTTGGCGCTCCGCCCTAGGGGATTCGTCTAATAATTCACCCCTCCACTTT.

The CDR3, as DNA: TGTGCCAGCAGCGTAGACAGGGACACTGAAGCTTTCTTT. Translated, it gives CASSVDRDTEAFF. The chain couples TRBV9 to TRBJ1-1; maybe TRBD1 (6 bases). Germline CDR1 is SGDLS and CDR2 is YYNGEE. Trimming left V 0 bases short and J 3 bases short, with 6 bases between. The CDR3 runs 13 residues.

The CDR3 DNA is TGTGCCAGCAGGGACAAAACAGGGAGACACACTGAAGCTTTCTTT. Amino acids: CASRDKTGRHTEAFF. The chain employs TRBV7-8 and TRBJ1-1, with D perhaps TRBD1 (6 bases). Per the germline V gene, CDR1 is SGHVS and CDR2 is FQNEAQ. The CDR3 has 15 residues. The ends were cut back, 6 bases at V and 3 bases at J, with 17 bases in the middle.